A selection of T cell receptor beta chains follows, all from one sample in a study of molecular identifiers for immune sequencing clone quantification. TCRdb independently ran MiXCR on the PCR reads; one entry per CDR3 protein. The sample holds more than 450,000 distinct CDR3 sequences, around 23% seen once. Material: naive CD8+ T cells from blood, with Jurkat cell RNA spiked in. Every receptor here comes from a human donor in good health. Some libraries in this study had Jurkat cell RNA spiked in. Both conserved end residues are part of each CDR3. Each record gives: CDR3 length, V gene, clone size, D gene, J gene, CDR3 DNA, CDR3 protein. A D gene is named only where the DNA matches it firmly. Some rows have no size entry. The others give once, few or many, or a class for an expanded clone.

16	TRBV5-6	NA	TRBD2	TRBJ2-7	TGTGCCAGCAGCTTGGAAGGACTAGCGGGTTCCTACGAGCAGTACTTC	CASSLEGLAGSYEQYF
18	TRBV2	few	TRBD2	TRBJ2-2	TGTGCCAGCAGTGGAGTTGGGACTAGCGGGACGAACACCGGGGAGCTGTTTTTT	CASSGVGTSGTNTGELFF
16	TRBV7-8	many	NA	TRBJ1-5	TGTGCCAGCAGCTTATTTGCTGGCAGTAGCAATCAGCCCCAGCATTTT	CASSLFAGSSNQPQHF
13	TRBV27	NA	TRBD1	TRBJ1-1	TGTGCCAGCAGTTTATGGGACAGGACTGAAGCTTTCTTT	CASSLWDRTEAFF
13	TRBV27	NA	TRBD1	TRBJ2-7	TGTGCCAGCAGTCTAAGGGGGCGCTACGAGCAGTACTTC	CASSLRGRYEQYF
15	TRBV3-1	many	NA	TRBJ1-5	TGTGCCAGCAGCCCAACCCCCGGGACGGGGCAGCCCCAGCATTTT	CASSPTPGTGQPQHF
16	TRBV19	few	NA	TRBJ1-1	TGTGCCAGTAGTATACTAGTAGCAGGGGACGACACTGAAGCTTTCTTT	CASSILVAGDDTEAFF
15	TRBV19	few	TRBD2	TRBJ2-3	TGTGCCAGTACCGTGGTAGCGGGGGGGACAGATACGCAGTATTTT	CASTVVAGGTDTQYF
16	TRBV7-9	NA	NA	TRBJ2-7	TGTGCCAGCAGCCCCGACCGGGTCGGGGGGCGATACGAGCAGTACTTC	CASSPDRVGGRYEQYF
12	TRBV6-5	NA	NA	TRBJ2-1	TGTGCCAGCAGTGCCCCGGGACATGATTTGTTCTTC	CASSAPGHDLFF
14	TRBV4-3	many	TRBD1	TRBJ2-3	TGCGCCAGCAGCCAATGGCAGGGGGTCGATACGCAGTATTTT	CASSQWQGVDTQYF
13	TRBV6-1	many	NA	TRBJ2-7	TGTGCCAGCGCGGACAGTCGGGACTACGAGCAGTACTTC	CASADSRDYEQYF
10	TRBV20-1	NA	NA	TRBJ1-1	TGCAGTGCGACGGACAGAGAAGCTTCCTTT	CSATDREASF
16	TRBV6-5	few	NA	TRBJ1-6	TGTGCCAGCAGTTATACGGCCGATGGCCGTAATTCACCCCTCCACTTT	CASSYTADGRNSPLHF